One sample yielded the 6 T cell receptor beta chains listed below, sequenced in a study of T cell responses to AZD1222 COVID-19 vaccine. Sequencing was performed with immunoSEQ multiplex PCR; in TCRdb, only in-frame clones are kept and a portion is missing. Of about 91,000 clones listed, approximately 90% are singletons. The sample was peripheral blood, taken on day 0 of AZD1222 vaccination. These receptors originate from an adult in good health.

V usage is TRBV12-5 and J usage is TRBJ2-7, with D possibly matching TRBD2 (5 bases). V lost 6 bases, J lost 5 bases, and 8 bases lay in between. This CDR3 has 11 amino acids. Germline CDR1 reads LGHNT; CDR2 reads FRNRAP. CDR3 residues: CASGLGNEQYF. CDR3 DNA: TGTGCTAGTGGCCTCGGGAACGAGCAGTACTTC.

The V gene is TRBV9, the J gene TRBJ2-1, with D possibly matching TRBD2 (7 bases). V lost 0 bases and J 9 bases, leaving 19 bases between the germline ends. This CDR3 is built from 16 residues. Per germline, CDR1 SGDLS and CDR2 YYNGEE. CDR3 region: CASSVEGGTSWAEQFF. CDR3 DNA sequence: TGTGCCAGCAGCGTAGAGGGGGGGACATCATGGGCTGAGCAGTTCTTC.

The chain has TRBV2 and TRBJ1-6; 11 bases agree with TRBD1. The germline V gene encodes CDR1 SNHLY and CDR2 FYNNEI. J was trimmed by 10 bases and V by 7 bases; bases with no gene match: 9. CDR3 length equals 15 residues. DNA of the CDR3: TGTGCCAGCACTGGACAGGGGGCGGTACGATCACCCCTCCACTTT. Amino acid sequence: CASTGQGAVRSPLHF.

The chain links TRBV4-3 to TRBJ2-3; 8 bases fit TRBD2. The CDR3 totals 15 residues. Germline assignment: CDR1 LGHNA and CDR2 YSLEER. V was clipped by 6 bases and J by 7 bases; unmatched bases: 12. The DNA for the CDR3 is TGCGCCAGCAGTAGAGGGACTAGTGCACAGAATACGCAGTATTTT. This codes for CASSRGTSAQNTQYF.

V and J are TRBV7-9 and TRBJ1-1; D unclear. The CDR3 has 16 residues. V was shortened by 2 bases and J by 4 bases, with 17 bases between the two germline ends. CDR1 is SEHNR, CDR2 FQNEAQ, per germline (reference sequence). The CDR3: CASSLSVSGPGTEAFF. CDR3 DNA: TGTGCCAGCAGCTTAAGTGTGTCAGGACCCGGCACTGAAGCTTTCTTT.

This clone appeared a single time. The chain recombines TRBV5-6 with TRBJ1-4; D possibly corresponds to TRBD1 (6 bases). Germline CDR1 reads SGHDT; CDR2 reads YYEEEE. The V and J ends lost 4 bases and 3 bases respectively, with 16 bases between them. CDR3 size: 16 residues. The chain's CDR3 is CASSQTPQGSNEKLFF. DNA of the CDR3: TGTGCCAGCAGCCAGACACCACAGGGTTCTAATGAAAAACTGTTTTTT.